This is a list of T cell receptor beta chains from one sample in a study of blood T cells in healthy people across ages. MiXCR, applied by TCRdb to the 5' RACE reads, yields one record per CDR3 protein. The table lists 600,000 to 850,000 distinct CDR3 sequences, roughly 43% of them singletons. Input material: blood. The source is a woman aged 60 to 75 in good health. CDR3s include the opening cysteine and the closing phenylalanine or tryptophan. A D gene is named only where the DNA matches it firmly. Clone size is stated in some rows and not others, as once, few, many or a class when expanded.

TRBJ1-6 | few | TRBD1 | TRBV20-1 | TGCAGTGCTAGAGATATGGGACAGGGGGCCCTGGGTTCACCCCTCCACTTT | CSARDMGQGALGSPLHF
TRBJ2-5 | few | TRBD2 | TRBV20-1 | TGCAGTGCTAGCGGAGGCGGGAGTCAAGAGACCCAGTACTTC | CSASGGGSQETQYF
TRBJ2-1 | . | . | TRBV3-1 | TGTGCCAGCAGCCAAAGCTTACAGGGCCTTTACAATGAGCAGTTCTTC | CASSQSLQGLYNEQFF
TRBJ2-7 | . | TRBD1 | TRBV25-1 | TGTGCCAGCAGTGAACCGAAGACAGGGGACAACGAGCAGTACTTC | CASSEPKTGDNEQYF
TRBJ2-5 | few | TRBD1 | TRBV20-1 | TGCAGTGCTACTAGGACAGGGGCGCAGAGAGAGACCCAGTACTTC | CSATRTGAQRETQYF
TRBJ2-3 | many | . | TRBV29-1 | TGCAGCGTTGCCCGGGCCGGCACAGATACGCAGTATTTT | CSVARAGTDTQYF
TRBJ2-1 | . | TRBD1 | TRBV12-3/TRBV12-4 | TGTGCCAGCAGTCCCACCACAGGGGGGCCCTACGAGCAGTTCTTC | CASSPTTGGPYEQFF
TRBJ2-1 | . | TRBD1 | TRBV28 | TGTGCCAGCAGTCTCCCTTTACAGGGGGCTGAGCAGTTCTTC | CASSLPLQGAEQFF
TRBJ2-1 | once | . | TRBV6-2/TRBV6-3 | TGTGCCAGCAGTTATAGGGGAACCGGGACGGGGGGCCTTAATGAGCAGTTCTTC | CASSYRGTGTGGLNEQFF
TRBJ1-5 | . | TRBD1 | TRBV30 | TGTGCCTGGAGTGGGACAGGGGAACAGCCCCAGCATTTT | CAWSGTGEQPQHF
TRBJ1-5 | . | . | TRBV10-3 | TGTGCCACCTGCCCCCGGGACAGCAATCAGCCCCAGCATTTT | CATCPRDSNQPQHF
TRBJ1-2 | . | . | TRBV7-8 | TGTGCCAGCAGCTTGACCAGGGGCGCGGGCTATGGCTACACCTTC | CASSLTRGAGYGYTF
TRBJ2-1 | . | . | TRBV15 | TGTGCCACCAGCTCGCCCCTAGGCCTAGCAGTCAATGAGCAGTTCTTC | CATSSPLGLAVNEQFF
TRBJ1-6 | . | . | TRBV9 | TGTGCCAGCAGCCCCGAACCCCGGAATAATTCACCCCTCCACTTT | CASSPEPRNNSPLHF
TRBJ2-3 | once | TRBD2 | TRBV7-2 | TGTGCCAGCAGCCCGGGACTAGCGGCTTACACAGATACGCAGTATTTT | CASSPGLAAYTDTQYF
TRBJ2-1 | . | TRBD2 | TRBV9 | TGTGCCAGCAGCGTAGAAAAGCGGGAGGGAGCCTACAATGAGCAGTTCTTC | CASSVEKREGAYNEQFF
TRBJ1-5 | . | TRBD1 | TRBV6-2/TRBV6-3 | TGTGCCAGCAGGCCCGCCCAGGGGGCGCATGGCAATCAGCCCCAGCATTTT | CASRPAQGAHGNQPQHF
TRBJ2-1 | few | . | TRBV20-1 | TGCAGTGCTAGAGGTGGCGAGTATGAGTTGTTCTTC | CSARGGEYELFF
TRBJ2-1 | . | . | TRBV15 | TGTGCCACCAGCAGAGTCGGGCCTGGGGATGAGCAGTTCTTC | CATSRVGPGDEQFF
TRBJ2-2 | . | . | TRBV6-2/TRBV6-3 | TGTGCCAGCAGTTCGATTCAGGGCCCCGGGGAGCTGTTTTTT | CASSSIQGPGELFF
TRBJ2-5 | few | . | TRBV4-3 | TGCGCCAGCAGCCAAGATAGAGGACCTTTTGAGAATGAGCAGTACTTC | CASSQDRGPFENEQYF
TRBJ2-3 | . | TRBD1 | TRBV7-9 | TGTGCCAGCAGACCTGGGATTGGGACAGGGGGAGTTGGAGATACGCAGTATTTT | CASRPGIGTGGVGDTQYF
TRBJ2-1 | . | . | TRBV29-1 | TGCAGCGTTGAAGGGGACTCCTACTCCTACAATGAGCAGTTCTTC | CSVEGDSYSYNEQFF
TRBJ1-2 | . | TRBD1 | TRBV29-1 | TGCAGCGTCGCGGACAGGAGTACCTATGGCTACACCTTC | CSVADRSTYGYTF